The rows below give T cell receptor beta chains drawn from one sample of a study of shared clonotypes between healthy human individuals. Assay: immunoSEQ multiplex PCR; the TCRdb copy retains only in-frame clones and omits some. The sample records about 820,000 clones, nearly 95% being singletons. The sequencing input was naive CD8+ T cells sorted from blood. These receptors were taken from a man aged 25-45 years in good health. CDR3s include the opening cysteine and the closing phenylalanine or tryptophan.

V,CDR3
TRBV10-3,CAISEKGAIGYTF
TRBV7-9,CASSLATEEQYF
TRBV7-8,CASSLRDRSYEQYF
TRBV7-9,CASSLVQGERYEQYF
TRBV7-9,CASTLDTDTQYF
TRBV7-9,CASTDTGFPESTDTQYF
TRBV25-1,CASSGTSGRAWNEQFF
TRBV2,CATLAGEGNEQFF
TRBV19,CAARTANTGELFF
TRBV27,CASSAKRERAYEQYF
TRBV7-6,CASSLLGETDTQYF
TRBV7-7,CASSSEDAGEGEQYF
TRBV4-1,CASSQAVTGLNYGYTF
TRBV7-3,CASSQGGGNTGELFF
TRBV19,CASSPGLMNTGELFF
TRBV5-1,CASSRTGFDEKLFF
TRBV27,CASSLYGIATGELFF
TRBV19,CASSIKSTGGYYEQYF